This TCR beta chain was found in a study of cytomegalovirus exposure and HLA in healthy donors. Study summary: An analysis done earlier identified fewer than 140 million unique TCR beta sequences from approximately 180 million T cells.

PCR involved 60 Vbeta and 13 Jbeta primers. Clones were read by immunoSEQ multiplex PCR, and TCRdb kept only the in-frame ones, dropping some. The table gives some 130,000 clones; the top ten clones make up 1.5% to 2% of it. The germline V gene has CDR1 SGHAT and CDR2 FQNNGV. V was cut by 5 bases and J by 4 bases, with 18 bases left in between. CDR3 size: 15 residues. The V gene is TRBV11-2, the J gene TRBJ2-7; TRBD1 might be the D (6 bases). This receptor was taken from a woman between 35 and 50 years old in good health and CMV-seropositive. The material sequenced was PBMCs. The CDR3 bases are TGTGCCAGCAGCGATACAGGGAAATTATCATACGAGCAGTACTTC. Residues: CASSDTGKLSYEQYF.